The T cell receptor (beta chain) under discussion was sequenced for a study of T-cell reconstitution after alpha-beta-depleted transplantation in children. In germline, CDR1 is SGHRS, CDR2 YFSETQ. V gave up 0 bases and J gave up 2 bases, with 9 bases separating them. The CDR3 runs 14 residues. Using unique molecular identifiers, the investigators prepared the TCRbeta library. TCRdb re-called the PCR reads through MiXCR, storing one row per CDR3 protein. The profile covers roughly 500,000 distinct CDR3 sequences, with approximately 30% appearing a single time and around 2.3% taken by the ten largest. The gene calls are TRBV5-1 and TRBJ2-7, with D unresolved. Source: PBMCs from the stem cell graft donor, taken from the stem cell graft. The receptor's source is a human donor who donated a stem cell graft to a child with aplastic anemia. CDR3 region: CASSLATWTYEQYF. DNA of the CDR3: TGCGCCAGCAGCTTGGCCACGTGGACCTACGAGCAGTACTTC.